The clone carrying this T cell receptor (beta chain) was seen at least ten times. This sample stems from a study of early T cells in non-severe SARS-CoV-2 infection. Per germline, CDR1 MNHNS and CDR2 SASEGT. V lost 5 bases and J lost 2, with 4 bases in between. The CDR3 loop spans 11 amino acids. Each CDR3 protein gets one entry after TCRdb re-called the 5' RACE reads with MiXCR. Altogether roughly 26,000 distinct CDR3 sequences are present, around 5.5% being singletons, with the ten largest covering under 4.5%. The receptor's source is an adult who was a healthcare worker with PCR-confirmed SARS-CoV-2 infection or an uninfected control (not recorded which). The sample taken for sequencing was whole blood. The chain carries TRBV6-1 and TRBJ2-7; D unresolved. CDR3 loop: CASSSPYEQYF. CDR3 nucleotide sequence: TGTGCCAGCAGTAGTCCCTACGAGCAGTACTTC.